This passage covers 20 T cell receptor beta chains from one sample sequenced in a study of immune heterogeneity within non-small cell lung tumors. Bulk tumor genomic DNA was the template, and each sample received around 650 ng. From each primary tumor, several far-apart biopsies were obtained during surgery. Samples came from untreated patients having curative surgery for newly diagnosed non-small cell lung cancer. Multiplex PCR with 32 V and 13 J primers amplified TCR beta CDR3. TCRdb re-called the multiplex PCR reads with MiXCR, one entry per CDR3 protein. The sample holds 8,500 to 13,000 distinct CDR3 sequences, roughly 30% seen once. Sample: lung tumor tissue. These receptors were collected from a woman aged 55 to 70 with non-small cell lung cancer.

In its sample, this clonotype was seen a few times. The V and J genes are TRBV4-1 and TRBJ2-1; 9 bases match TRBD1. Trimming cost V 0 bases and J 8 bases; bases outside gene matches: 8. The CDR3 has 16 amino acids. Germline V CDR1 and CDR2: MGHRA, YSYEKL. The DNA for the CDR3 is TGCGCCAGCAGCCAAGATAAACAGGGGGCGCAGGATGAGCAGTTCTTC. Translation gives CASSQDKQGAQDEQFF.

By share of the sample, this clonotype is medium-sized (0.01 to 0.1%). The V and J genes are TRBV19 and TRBJ1-6; D unclear. Deletions cut 9 bases from V and 1 base from J, with 13 bases between. The CDR3 length is 15 residues. From germline, CDR1 is LNHDA and CDR2 SQIVND (reference sequence). CDR3 sequence: CASTLRGSYNSPLHF. In DNA form, the CDR3 reads TGTGCCAGCACTCTCCGGGGTTCCTATAATTCACCCCTCCACTTT.

The chain carries TRBV13 and TRBJ2-7; TRBD2 matches 7 bases. CDR1 and CDR2 from the germline V gene are PRHDT and FYEKMQ (reference sequence). V lost 2 bases to trimming and J lost 3 bases; unmatched junction nucleotides: 10. This CDR3 region has 16 residues. The CDR3 region is CASSLIRGRGGYEQYF. The CDR3, as DNA: TGTGCCAGCAGCTTAATACGGGGGAGGGGTGGCTACGAGCAGTACTTC.

Many counts were recorded for this clonotype. The rearrangement joins TRBV19 to TRBJ2-1; 10 bases fit TRBD2. The V gene end was trimmed by 5 bases and the J gene end by 5 bases; junction bases not matched to a gene: 6. CDR3 length equals 15 residues. CDR1 and CDR2 (germline): LNHDA, SQIVND (reference sequence). The CDR3 sequence is CASSLGSGRDNEQFF. In DNA form, the CDR3 reads TGTGCCAGTAGTTTGGGGAGCGGGAGGGACAATGAGCAGTTCTTC.

As to this clonotype: A read error may explain this, as a much larger clone is one base away. This chain uses TRBV7-2 with TRBJ2-2; the D gene is possibly TRBD2 (5 bases). The CDR3 has 15 residues. The V end was cut by 2 bases, the J end by 2 bases, with 9 bases between. CDR1 and CDR2 from the germline V gene are SGHTA and FQGNSA. CDR3 DNA: TGTGCCAGCAGCTTAAACCTAGCTAACACCGGGGAGCTGTTTTTT. It specifies CASSLNLANTGELFF.

This clonotype was counted only a few times. The V gene is TRBV5-1, the J gene TRBJ2-5; D ambiguous. The CDR3 covers 12 residues. Germline CDR1 and CDR2: SGHRS and YFSETQ. V was shortened by 0 bases and J by 5 bases, with 5 bases between the two germline ends. The CDR3 bases are TGCGCCAGCAGCTTGGGCTTGGAGACCCAGTACTTC. Translated: CASSLGLETQYF.

Many counts were recorded for this clonotype. The V call is TRBV9, the J call TRBJ2-7, with TRBD2 matching 9 bases. The CDR3 covers 15 residues. Germline trimming cut 0 bases from V and 1 base from J; bases unmatched to any gene: 2. Germline CDR1 is SGDLS and CDR2 is YYNGEE. Here the CDR3 reads CASSVGAGGSYEQYF. In nucleotides, the CDR3 is TGTGCCAGCAGCGTAGGGGCGGGAGGGTCCTACGAGCAGTACTTC.

A few counts support this clonotype. The V call is TRBV6-1, the J call TRBJ1-4, with D tentatively TRBD1 (6 bases). Germline CDR1 is MNHNS and CDR2 is SASEGT. The CDR3 spans 13 residues. V was clipped by 6 bases and J by 7 bases, with 12 bases between them. In nucleotides, the CDR3 is TGTGCCAGCAGACAGGGCGAAGGTGAAAAACTGTTTTTT. Its protein product is CASRQGEGEKLFF.

This clonotype is medium-sized by share. The chain has TRBV12-3 or TRBV12-4 and TRBJ2-7; 9 positions match TRBD1. V gave up 5 bases and J gave up 2 bases; unmatched junction bases: 7. The CDR3 length is 15 residues. The DNA of the CDR3 is TGTGCCAGCAGTACCAATCGACAGGGGGCCTACGAGCAGTACTTC. Its protein is CASSTNRQGAYEQYF.

The chain carries TRBV20-1 and TRBJ2-7; TRBD2 agrees at 7 bases. The germline V gene encodes CDR1 DFQATT and CDR2 SNEGSKA (reference sequence). Germline trimming cut 0 bases from V and 5 bases from J; bases unmatched to any gene: 7. There are 14 residues in the CDR3. The CDR3 DNA sequence: TGCAGTGCTAGAGATGGGAGGGTAGGTAACGAGCAGTACTTC. Protein product: CSARDGRVGNEQYF.

The chain combines TRBV20-1 with TRBJ2-2; D uncertain. V was shortened by 1 base and J by 4 bases, with 10 bases between the two germline ends. Per the germline V gene, CDR1 is DFQATT and CDR2 is SNEGSKA (reference sequence). This CDR3 is built from 14 residues. CDR3 sequence reads: CSARADVATGELFF. In DNA form, the CDR3 reads TGCAGTGCTAGAGCCGACGTGGCCACCGGGGAGCTGTTTTTT.

This clonotype is deemed medium-sized (0.01 to 0.1%). V gene TRBV10-1 combines with J gene TRBJ2-7; 10 bases align to TRBD1. This CDR3 is 12 amino acids long. The germline gives CDR1 WNHNN, CDR2 SYGVQD (reference sequence). V trimming: 6 bases; J trimming: 5 bases; junction bases outside the gene matches: 1. The CDR3 DNA follows: TGCGCCAGCAGGGGGACAGGGGACGAGCAGTACTTC. The encoded protein is CASRGTGDEQYF.

Of note for this clonotype: A much bigger clone sits one base away, suggesting this may be a read error. J is TRBJ1-3 and V is TRBV30; D is undetermined. The germline V gene encodes CDR1 GTSNPN and CDR2 SVGIG (reference sequence). This CDR3 is built from 15 residues. CDR3: CAWSVWQNSGNTTYF. The CDR3 nucleotides are TGTGCCTGGAGTGTTTGGCAAAACTCTGGAAACACCACATATTTT.

The table lists this clonotype with many counts. The chain recombines TRBV19 with TRBJ2-3; D not certain. The V gene's germline CDR1 is LNHDA and CDR2 SQIVND (reference sequence). The CDR3 length is 16 residues. Trimming took off 5 bases at V and 1 base at J, with 16 bases between the two ends. CDR3 DNA: TGTGCCAGTAGTCTAAGCTTCTTCATACGCACAGATACGCAGTATTTT. Amino acids: CASSLSFFIRTDTQYF.

The gene calls are TRBV6-1 and TRBJ2-5, with D perhaps TRBD1 (5 bases). CDR3 length: 13 amino acids. Per the germline V gene, CDR1 is MNHNS and CDR2 is SASEGT. Trimming removed 2 bases from V and 7 bases from J, with 11 bases in between. CDR3 nucleotide sequence: TGTGCCAGCAGTGAACAGGGCAGGGCGACCCAGTACTTC. Protein sequence: CASSEQGRATQYF.

As regards this clonotype: This could be a read error, since a much larger clone is one nucleotide away. This chain uses TRBV6-1 with TRBJ2-7; 7 nucleotides match TRBD2. This CDR3 region has 14 residues. Germline CDR1 is MNHNS and CDR2 is SASEGT. The V gene end was trimmed by 6 bases and the J gene end by 4 bases; junction bases not matched to a gene: 9. The CDR3 region has the DNA TGTGCCAGCAGACTGGGAGGGTTTAGGTACGAGCAGTACTTC. Its translation is CASRLGGFRYEQYF.

This sequence joins TRBV5-4 and TRBJ1-2; 11 bases map to TRBD1. V lost 4 bases, J lost 4 bases, and 3 bases stayed unmatched. Germline V CDR1 and CDR2: SGHNT, YYREEE (reference sequence). CDR3 size: 14 residues. CDR3 sequence reads: CASSGTGGTYGYTF. CDR3 nucleotide sequence: TGTGCCAGCAGCGGGACAGGGGGTACCTATGGCTACACCTTC.

The table lists this clonotype with a few counts. This rearrangement joins TRBV5-1 to TRBJ2-1; 8 bases line up with TRBD2. Germline CDR1 SGHRS, CDR2 YFSETQ. V lost 5 bases, J lost 1 base, and 14 bases stayed unmatched. The CDR3 loop spans 18 amino acids. CDR3 sequence (DNA): TGCGCCAGCAGGATTGTCCCCCTACGGGGGGGATCCTACAATGAGCAGTTCTTC. Translated: CASRIVPLRGGSYNEQFF.

Comment on this clonotype: A read error may be the cause here, since a much bigger clone is one base away. The chain joins TRBV24-1 to TRBJ2-1, with D perhaps matching TRBD2 (6 bases). The CDR3 covers 15 residues. CDR1 is KGHDR and CDR2 is SFDVKD in the germline V gene. The CDR3: CATSDPLYGSDDQFF. CDR3 DNA: TGTGCCACCAGTGACCCCCTATACGGGAGCGATGATCAGTTCTTC.

V is TRBV20-1 and J is TRBJ2-7; 7 bases agree with TRBD2. Germline CDR1 and CDR2: DFQATT and SNEGSKA (reference sequence). V trimming: 1 base; J trimming: 3 bases; junction bases outside the gene matches: 9. This CDR3 comprises 15 residues. CDR3 sequence reads: CSARAPGDYLYEQYF. CDR3 in DNA: TGCAGTGCTAGAGCTCCCGGGGACTACCTCTACGAGCAGTACTTC.